A selection of T cell receptor beta chains follows, all from one sample in a study of T cell responses to AZD1222 COVID-19 vaccine. Sequenced by immunoSEQ multiplex PCR; TCRdb stores in-frame clones only, minus some. This table holds approximately 200,000 clones, about 89% found once. Material: peripheral blood, obtained on day 0 of MenACWY control vaccination. These receptors came from an adult in good health. Each CDR3 is given with its conserved first and last residue. The order of the fields is clone size, D gene, J gene, V gene, CDR3 length, CDR3 DNA, CDR3 protein. The D gene is left open where the match is weak. Part of the rows lack a size; the others show once, few, many or a class for expanded clones.

>NA|NA|TRBJ2-1|TRBV19|15
TGTGCCAGTAGTACAGGACAGAACTCCTACAATGAGCAGTTCTTC
CASSTGQNSYNEQFF
>NA|NA|TRBJ1-1|TRBV6-5|15
TGTGCCAGCAGTTACAGTGGGGGAGGTAACACTGAAGCTTTCTTT
CASSYSGGGNTEAFF
>NA|TRBD2|TRBJ2-2|TRBV9|14
TGTGCCAGCAGCGTAGGGGGGGGCACCGGGGAGCTGTTTTTT
CASSVGGGTGELFF
>once|TRBD1|TRBJ1-2|TRBV6-5|13
TGTGCCAGCAGTTATGACAGGGGGTATGGCTACACCTTC
CASSYDRGYGYTF
>NA|NA|TRBJ1-2|TRBV7-9|14
TGTGCCAGCAGCTTATCGGGAGAGGACTATGGCTACACCTTC
CASSLSGEDYGYTF
>NA|NA|TRBJ1-1|TRBV2|14
TGTGCCAGCGCCAGCCGGGGGATGAACACTGAAGCTTTCTTT
CASASRGMNTEAFF
>NA|TRBD2|TRBJ2-1|TRBV3-1/TRBV3-2|18
TGTGCCAGCAGCCAAGAGGGACTAGCGGGAGGGCCGGGGAATGAGCAGTTCTTC
CASSQEGLAGGPGNEQFF
>NA|NA|TRBJ1-5|TRBV5-8|15
TGTGCCAGCAGCTTACTCGGGGTAAGCAATCAGCCCCAGCATTTT
CASSLLGVSNQPQHF
>NA|TRBD1|TRBJ2-7|TRBV29-1|12
TGCAGCGTTTGGGACAGGTCCTACGAGCAGTACTTC
CSVWDRSYEQYF
>once|NA|TRBJ2-1|TRBV24-1|16
TGTGCCACCAGTGATTGGGGGCAGGGGTCTCACAATGAGCAGTTCTTC
CATSDWGQGSHNEQFF
>NA|NA|TRBJ1-1|TRBV7-2|14
TGTGCCAGCAGCTTAGTACTAGGGGTCGGTGAAGCTTTCTTT
CASSLVLGVGEAFF
>NA|NA|TRBJ2-1|TRBV6-5|15
TGTGCCAGCACCCTGGCACCCAGCTCCTACAATGAGCAGTTCTTC
CASTLAPSSYNEQFF
>NA|NA|TRBJ2-7|TRBV7-2|16
TGTGCCAGCAGCTCGACAGGCCCTGGGGAATCCTACGAGCAGTACTTC
CASSSTGPGESYEQYF
>NA|NA|TRBJ2-7|TRBV6-5|13
TGTGCCAGCGGGGGTAGGCCAGCATACGAGCAGTACTTC
CASGGRPAYEQYF
>NA|NA|TRBJ1-6|TRBV7-2|18
TGTGCCAGCAGCTTAGTACTCGCCGATTCAGCGAATGGTTCACCCCTCCACTTT
CASSLVLADSANGSPLHF
>NA|NA|TRBJ2-7|TRBV2|12
TGTGCCAGCAGAATAGAGGGCTACGAGCAGTACTTC
CASRIEGYEQYF
>NA|NA|TRBJ2-7|TRBV3-1/TRBV3-2|12
TGTGCCAGCAGCCAAGATCTCTACGAGCAGTACTTC
CASSQDLYEQYF
>NA|TRBD1|TRBJ1-5|TRBV7-3|18
TGTGCCAGCAGCTTAGGTAAGGATCGCCAGGGGGCCAGTCAGCCCCAGCATTTT
CASSLGKDRQGASQPQHF
>NA|NA|TRBJ1-2|TRBV12-3/TRBV12-4|12
TGTGCCAGCAGTTTACAGGTCTATGGCTACACCTTC
CASSLQVYGYTF
>NA|TRBD2|TRBJ2-5|TRBV28|16
TGTGCCAGCAGTTTCCCACTAGCGGGGGGACGGGAGACCCAGTACTTC
CASSFPLAGGRETQYF
>NA|NA|TRBJ1-2|TRBV30|15
TGTGCCTGGACCCCGGGGGGAGCGGCAAACTATGGCTACACCTTC
CAWTPGGAANYGYTF
>NA|TRBD1|TRBJ2-4|TRBV5-1|14
TGCGCCAGCAGCTTGGCCCCAGGGGGAAACATTCAGTACTTC
CASSLAPGGNIQYF
>NA|NA|TRBJ1-3|TRBV3-1/TRBV3-2|12
TGTGCCAGCAGCCCGCCGGGAAACACCATATATTTT
CASSPPGNTIYF
>NA|TRBD1|TRBJ1-2|TRBV29-1|12
TGCAACGTGGGAGACAGGGAATATGGCTACACCTTC
CNVGDREYGYTF
>NA|TRBD2|TRBJ2-5|TRBV5-4|17
TGTGCCAGCAGCCCGGGGGGACTAGCGGGGGAACAAGAGACCCAGTACTTC
CASSPGGLAGEQETQYF
>NA|NA|TRBJ1-1|TRBV15|13
TGTGCCACCAGTTTCGAGCGGAGGGCTGAAGCTTTCTTT
CATSFERRAEAFF
>NA|NA|TRBJ2-5|TRBV2|13
TGTGCCAGCAGTGATAGTGAGCTAGAGACCCAGTACTTC
CASSDSELETQYF
>NA|TRBD1|TRBJ1-2|TRBV4-2|15
TGTGCCAGCAGCCAAGAAAGGACAGGGTCAGGTGGCTACACCTTC
CASSQERTGSGGYTF